This TCR beta chain was found in a study of T cells in Graves' hyperthyroidism and ophthalmopathy. RNA transcripts yielded amplified TCR beta CDR3 regions. The HTBI primer set was used in a first-round RT-PCR of the TCR CDR3. TCRdb ran MiXCR on the multiplex PCR reads and lists one entry per CDR3 protein. The sample shows around 450,000 distinct CDR3 sequences, approximately 15% of them seen only once. Patients aged 18 to 65 had newly diagnosed hyperthyroidism that had lasted under 2 months. Trimming shortened V by 1 base and J by 2 bases, and 8 bases separated the two germline ends. There are 14 residues in the CDR3. Germline assignment: CDR1 LGHDT and CDR2 YNNKEL (reference sequence).

The chain carries TRBV3-1 and TRBJ1-2; D unclear. Sequenced material: blood. The clonotype comes from a young woman with Graves' hyperthyroidism. CDR3 sequence (DNA): TGTGCCAGCAGCCAAGTGTCACAGAACTATGGCTACACCTTC. This translates into CASSQVSQNYGYTF. The whole variable domain, remainder taken from reference TRBV3-1 and TRBJ1-2, is DTAVSQTPKYLVTQMGNDKSIKCEQNLGHDTMYWYKQDSKKFLKIMFSYNNKELIINETVPNRFSPKSPDKAHLNLHINSLELGDSAVYFCASSQVSQNYGYTFGSGTRLTVV.